This TCR beta chain was captured in a study of blood T cells in healthy people across ages. Combining a sample-barcoded 5' primer with a J-beta primer mix, a second PCR ran for about 7 to 11 cycles. In TCRdb, the 5' RACE reads were re-called with MiXCR into one record per CDR3 protein. The repertoire holds hundreds of thousands of distinct CDR3 sequences, over 40% seen once, with approximately 13% in the top ten. Sequencing was done on a sample of blood. The receptor was derived from a woman of 80 years or more in good health.

This CDR3 reads CASSLSGTTKNIQYF. For the CDR3, the DNA is TGCGCCAGCAGCTTGAGTGGTACTACCAAAAACATTCAGTACTTC. The chain carries TRBV5-1 and TRBJ2-4; D gene unclear. V dropped 1 base and J dropped 2 bases, with 10 bases sitting between them. CDR1 and CDR2 from the germline V gene are SGHRS and YFSETQ. This CDR3 has 15 residues.